The T cell receptor beta chain described here comes from a study of shared clonotypes between healthy human individuals. V was trimmed by 4 bases and J by 3 bases, leaving 3 bases between them. Germline V CDR1 and CDR2: SEHNR, FQNEAQ (reference sequence). The CDR3 totals 11 residues. Sequencing used immunoSEQ multiplex PCR; TCRdb keeps in-frame clones, though not all of them. The table records approximately 1.1 million clones, around three quarters of them present only once. Sequencing was done on a sample of memory CD4+ T cells from PBMCs. Sample subset: CD45RA-negative fraction. The chain carries TRBV7-9 and TRBJ2-5; D not certain. This TCR derives from a man aged 18 to 30 in good health. Some clones in this sample may be carry-over from other donors' samples. The CDR3 spells CASSWEETQYF. The CDR3 DNA reads TGTGCCAGCAGCTGGGAAGAGACCCAGTACTTC.